The source of this T cell receptor (beta chain) is a study of T cell responses to AZD1222 COVID-19 vaccine. TCRdb's copy holds only in-frame clones and misses some; the assay was immunoSEQ multiplex PCR. The sample includes 150,000 to 200,000 clones, 91% of them seen just once. V lost 0 bases and J 5 bases, leaving 10 bases between the germline ends. The CDR3 has 13 residues. Germline CDR1 is GTSNPN and CDR2 is SVGIG (reference sequence). The source was peripheral blood, collected on day 0 of AZD1222 vaccination. The clonotype originates from an adult in good health. The gene calls are TRBV30 and TRBJ1-1, with D uncertain. For the CDR3, the DNA is TGTGCCTGGAGTGTAAATCGGGATACTGAAGCTTTCTTT. It yields the protein CAWSVNRDTEAFF.